Listed here is a single TCR beta chain. The primer mix had 60 Vbeta and 13 Jbeta primers. TCRdb's copy holds only in-frame clones and misses some; the assay was immunoSEQ multiplex PCR. The data contain approximately 160,000 clones, 77% of them singletons. The sample originates from a study of cytomegalovirus exposure and HLA in healthy donors. J lost 6 bases, V lost 4 bases, and 12 bases had no gene match. The CDR3 loop spans 16 amino acids. Germline loops: CDR1 LGHNA, CDR2 YNFKEQ. The sequence derives from a woman in her twenties or thirties in good health and CMV-seronegative. The gene calls are TRBV4-2 and TRBJ2-1; 7 bases map to TRBD1. Sequencing used PBMCs. CDR3 nucleotide sequence: TGTGCCAGCAGCCCAATTGAACAGGGGTCAATCAATGAGCAGTTCTTC. The encoded protein is CASSPIEQGSINEQFF.